These 11 T cell receptor beta chains share one sample of origin, sequenced in a study of identical twins (dated by TCRdb to between 2015 and 2016). To prepare the library, 5' RACE was applied. The reads were generated on an Illumina HiSeq 2000. Clones were called with MiXCR by TCRdb after fastp trimmed the public reads at Q25, and only in-frame beta chains were retained. CDR3 protein sequences are deduplicated, and each keeps its most common genes and DNA. The sample data list hundreds of thousands of distinct CDR3 sequences, and under 8.5% of these were observed just once. Of the sample, roughly 1.6% falls within the top ten clones. The data also belong to a second study, concerning yellow fever vaccine responses in identical twins.

The sequencing sample was made of PBMCs. Every receptor here comes from a woman between 18 and 30 years old in good health.

Many counts were recorded for this clonotype. The chain couples TRBV3-1 to TRBJ2-7; TRBD1 agrees at 10 bases. The CDR3 consists of 15 residues. From germline, CDR1 is LGHDT and CDR2 YNNKEL (reference sequence). V was pared by 1 base and J by 4 bases, with 4 bases of the junction left unmatched. CDR3 DNA: TGTGCCAGCAGCCAAGTGGTGGGACAGGGGTACGAGCAGTACTTC. It is translated as CASSQVVGQGYEQYF.

In this sample, this clonotype turned up a few times. The J gene is TRBJ1-5, the V gene TRBV12-3 or TRBV12-4, with TRBD1 identical over 8 bases. This CDR3 is built from 15 residues. Trimming took 5 bases from V and 0 from J; bases not matched to a gene: 3. The CDR3: CASSRTGPSNQPQHF. The CDR3, as DNA: TGTGCCAGCAGTCGGACAGGGCCTAGCAATCAGCCCCAGCATTTT.

A few counts support this clonotype. V gene TRBV28 combines with J gene TRBJ2-7, with D tentatively TRBD1 (6 bases). Germline V lookup: CDR1 MDHEN, CDR2 SYDVKM. This CDR3 is built from 14 residues. V was cut by 4 bases and J by 6 bases, with 16 bases left in between. Written as DNA, the CDR3 is TGTGCCAGCAGTTCATACAGGGTTGCGCGCGAGCAGTACGTC. It specifies CASSSYRVAREQYV.

The table lists this clonotype with many counts. The chain carries TRBV10-3 and TRBJ1-2, with D perhaps matching TRBD1 (5 bases). V lost 0 bases to trimming and J lost 8 bases, with 10 bases between them. This CDR3 is 13 amino acids long. Germline V gene lookup returns CDR1 ENHRY and CDR2 SYGVKD. CDR3 coding DNA: TGTGCCATCAGTGAGTCGAGAGGGACGGGCTACACCTTC. As protein: CAISESRGTGYTF.

This clonotype showed up just a few times. V and J are TRBV5-5 and TRBJ1-4; a possible D gene is TRBD1 (6 bases). The CDR3 is 13 amino acids. Trimming removed 3 bases at V and 7 bases at J, with 10 bases between. Germline assignment: CDR1 SGHKS and CDR2 YYEKEE (reference sequence). The CDR3 protein is CASSWGTSEKLFF. The CDR3 bases are TGTGCCAGCAGCTGGGGGACAAGTGAAAAACTGTTTTTT.

This clonotype was detected only a few times. The chain is built from TRBV20-1 and TRBJ2-7; TRBD2 might be the D (6 bases). Germline assignment: CDR1 DFQATT and CDR2 SNEGSKA (reference sequence). The CDR3 is 16 amino acids. Trimming stripped 3 bases from V and 4 bases from J, with 22 bases between. The CDR3 DNA is TGCAGTGCTAGTTCGTGGGAAGCGGAGGGAAATTACGAGCAGTACTTC. Its protein product is CSASSWEAEGNYEQYF.

This rearrangement joins TRBV6-1 to TRBJ1-1; 10 positions agree with TRBD1. CDR3 length: 18 amino acids. With 6 bases clipped from V and 4 bases from J, the junction kept 17 bases outside the gene matches. Germline CDR1 reads MNHNS; CDR2 reads SASEGT. The CDR3 protein is CASSGRQGAATRGTEAFF. The CDR3, as DNA: TGTGCCAGCAGCGGTAGACAGGGGGCGGCTACAAGGGGCACTGAAGCTTTCTTT.

This clonotype was observed a handful of times. V and J are TRBV7-9 and TRBJ2-7, with D possibly matching TRBD1 (6 bases). Germline assignment: CDR1 SEHNR and CDR2 FQNEAQ (reference sequence). Trimming cost V 5 bases and J 3 bases, with 11 bases left between them. This CDR3 is built from 13 residues. The CDR3 reads CASSDGQFYEQYF. The CDR3 DNA is TGTGCCAGCAGCGATGGACAGTTCTACGAGCAGTACTTC.

To note about this clonotype: A read error may explain this, as a much larger clone is one base away. This chain connects TRBV10-3 to TRBJ1-4, with D perhaps TRBD1 (6 bases). Germline lookup yields CDR1 ENHRY and CDR2 SYGVKD. This CDR3 is built from 15 residues. The CDR3 sequence: CVISDTGTGAEKLFF. CDR3 coding DNA: TGTGTCATCAGTGATACAGGGACGGGGGCTGAAAAACTGTTTTTT.

This clonotype was counted a few times. This rearrangement joins TRBV2 to TRBJ2-3; no clear D. This CDR3 contains 16 residues. The germline CDR1 and CDR2 sequences are SNHLY and FYNNEI. V was clipped by 8 bases and J by 5 bases, with 23 bases between them. CDR3 nucleotides: TGTGCCAGCTCCGAAAGGCACGCCTCGGTGGGAGATACGCAGTATTTT. It specifies CASSERHASVGDTQYF.

This clonotype has ten or more counts. The chain uses TRBV12-3 or TRBV12-4 and TRBJ1-2, with a possible D match to TRBD1 (6 bases). Trimming left V 6 bases short and J 2 bases short, with 10 bases between. This CDR3 has 13 amino acids. The CDR3 spells CASRGQGNYGYTF. Written as DNA, the CDR3 is TGTGCCAGCAGGGGGCAGGGGAACTATGGCTACACCTTC.